This TCR beta chain was sequenced for a study of T cell responses to AZD1222 COVID-19 vaccine (dated by TCRdb to the early 2020s). About the full investigation: A total of just over 230 trial participants underwent TCR sequencing, of whom nearly 210 had received two doses of AZD1222 and roughly 26 had received two doses of the MenACWY control vaccine. Trial participants were enrolled by age into subgroups of 18-55, 56-69 and 70-plus years, and 148, 28 and 57 TCR-sequenced participants, respectively, were included in these subgroups.

On this clone: The target of this receptor is not known. There are no base qualities to consult, and no much larger clone falls within one base.

The CDR3 regions of human TCRbeta chains were analyzed by immunosequencing. Under the source paper's analysis protocol: TCRs in the repertoires were matched against a reference library of SARS-CoV-2-specific TCRs that had been generated with the MIRA antigen-specificity platform. Breadth was defined as the fraction of unique TCRs that were SARS-CoV-2-associated. Depth was defined as the fraction of total T cells that were SARS-CoV-2-associated. Using the MIRA data, each spike-specific TCR was assigned both to the spike region to which the TCR was reactive and to a CD4 or CD8 class. Log10-transformed breadth and depth values were compared by one-way ANOVA with Sidak's multiple comparisons tests. TCRdb carries this immuneACCESS record with in-frame sequences only. Its versions omit some clonotypes, under half of them owing to an unresolved V gene in the studies checked, with the rest unexplained. V and J calls and clone size are as listed in that table; D and trimming were resolved from the DNA. This sample comprises around 140,000 clones, more than 85% of them detected only once. The ten biggest clones cover roughly 2% of the sample.

Results the study describes overall, beyond this receptor: Only five to seven AZD1222 recipients were SARS-CoV-2 seropositive at baseline, limiting conclusions about previously exposed vaccinees. Nearly half of unique spike-specific TCRs reportedly recognized epitopes outside regions mutated in the B.1.351 and B.1.1.7 variants. No day 14 peak-response samples were available, so repertoires were characterized only after the peak T cell response. The vaccine-associated CD4 TCRs covered the entire spike protein, and the dominant responses fell in regions 160-218 and 743-854. Spike-specific TCR breadth and depth rose significantly after two AZD1222 doses compared with day 0 and with MenACWY recipients. In the small 56-69-year group, the increase in depth fell short of significance, most likely because of low power. Most participants were white British and females outnumbered males, and the authors suggested that clonal diversity may have been underestimated.

Trimming removed 2 bases from V and 1 base from J, leaving 17 bases between the germline ends. CDR1 and CDR2 (MGHRA, YSYEKL) derive from the germline V gene. Reading from cysteine to phenylalanine, the CDR3 counts 17 amino acids. Only the CDR3 part of the read is kept: 51 bases, read in frame from the first base. What the time point label conveys for this sample: about 28 days (+/-7) after the second vaccine dose. Because spike-specific TCR depth and breadth did not differ between the two schedules, AZD1222 recipients who got a second dose at roughly 4 weeks were pooled with those who got a second dose at roughly 12 weeks. Samples from vaccinated people were obtained from the UK trials COV001 and COV002, which included a single-blind randomized controlled phase 2/3 trial of AZD1222 (ChAdOx1 nCoV-19) in healthy adults. Trial participant PBMC samples were collected at day 0 and day 28 after the second dose for TCRbeta chain sequencing.

This TCR was sampled from an adult who received the AZD1222 COVID-19 vaccine. The specimen was peripheral blood, collected 28 days after the second AZD1222 dose. The V and J genes are TRBV4-1 and TRBJ1-1; no D segment can be confidently identified. The nucleotide sequence reads TGCGCCAGCAGCCAATTTTCTTATCCCGCCGGGAACACTGAAGCTTTCTTT. Its protein product is CASSQFSYPAGNTEAFF.